Described below is a single T cell receptor beta chain sequence and its context. The data derive from a study of brain T cells in children with intractable seizures. TCRdb's copy holds only in-frame clones and misses some; the assay was immunoSEQ multiplex PCR. This repertoire shows some 64,000 clones, approximately 95% found once; its top ten account for around 0.4%. Germline trimming cut 0 bases from V and 3 bases from J; bases unmatched to any gene: 6. The CDR3 totals 16 residues. From germline, CDR1 is SGDLS and CDR2 YYNGEE. Sequencing used peripheral blood, obtained at surgery. The rearrangement links TRBV9 to TRBJ2-5, with TRBD2 matching 9 bases. The TCR was taken from a boy younger than two with focal cortical dysplasia and intractable seizures. The DNA of the CDR3 is TGTGCCAGCAGCGTAGAAAAGCGGGAGGAGGAAGAGACCCAGTACTTC. It codes for CASSVEKREEEETQYF.